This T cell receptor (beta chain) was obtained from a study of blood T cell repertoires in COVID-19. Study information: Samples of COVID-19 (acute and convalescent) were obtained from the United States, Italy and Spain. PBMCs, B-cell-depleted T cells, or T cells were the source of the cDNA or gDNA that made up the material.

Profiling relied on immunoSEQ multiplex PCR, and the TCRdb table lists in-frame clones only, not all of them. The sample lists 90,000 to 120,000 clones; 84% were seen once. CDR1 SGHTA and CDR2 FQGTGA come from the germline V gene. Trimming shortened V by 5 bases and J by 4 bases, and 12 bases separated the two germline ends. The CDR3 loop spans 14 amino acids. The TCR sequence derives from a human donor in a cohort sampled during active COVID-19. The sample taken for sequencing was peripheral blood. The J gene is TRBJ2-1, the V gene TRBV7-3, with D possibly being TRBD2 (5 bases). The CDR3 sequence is CASSPAGDYNEQFF. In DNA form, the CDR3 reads TGTGCCAGCAGCCCCGCCGGGGATTACAATGAGCAGTTCTTC.